This T cell receptor beta chain was retrieved from a study of CD8+ T cells in alopecia areata. Study-wide background: Dosing spanned 6 to 18 months on tofacitinib, then 6 months off drug.

The length of the CDR3 is 16 residues. Germline CDR1 KGHSH, CDR2 LQKENI. With 6 bases clipped from V and 2 bases from J, the junction kept 9 bases outside the gene matches. Treatment reported: oral pan-JAK inhibitor, 5-10 mg twice daily. A FACSAria was used to sort CD4+ and CD8+ T cells. These cells came from PBMCs. Once RNA had been extracted, it was reverse transcribed into cDNA to act as the sequencing template. The data were produced by immunoSEQ multiplex PCR, yet TCRdb's version contains in-frame clones alone and is incomplete. The profile covers approximately 160,000 clones, with around three fifths appearing a single time and 14% taken by the ten largest.

This sequence was found in a human donor with alopecia areata. J is TRBJ2-7 and V is TRBV18; TRBD1 aligns across 11 bases. Sequencing used CD4+ T cells sorted from blood, obtained at week 24, from a patient treated with tofacitinib. CDR3 in DNA: TGTGCCAGCTCCGCCGGGACAGGGGGAGTAACCTACGAGCAGTACTTC. The encoded protein is CASSAGTGGVTYEQYF.